This T cell receptor (beta chain) was sequenced for a study of identical twins. Germline V gene lookup returns CDR1 MGHRA and CDR2 YSYEKL. This CDR3 comprises 15 residues. Trimming removed 0 bases at V and 6 bases at J, with 11 bases between. One entry per CDR3 protein, called by TCRdb with MiXCR from the 5' RACE reads. The data contain 500,000 to 600,000 distinct CDR3 sequences, less than 25% of them singletons. This sample also appeared in a second study, on T cells expressing NK-cell markers.

Input material: CD4+ T cells sorted from blood. This receptor was taken from a woman under 30 in good health. The chain has TRBV4-1 and TRBJ2-2; D may be TRBD2 (5 bases). In DNA, the CDR3 is TGCGCCAGCAGCCAAGATCGAGGGTTGGCCGGGGAGCTGTTTTTT. It encodes CASSQDRGLAGELFF.